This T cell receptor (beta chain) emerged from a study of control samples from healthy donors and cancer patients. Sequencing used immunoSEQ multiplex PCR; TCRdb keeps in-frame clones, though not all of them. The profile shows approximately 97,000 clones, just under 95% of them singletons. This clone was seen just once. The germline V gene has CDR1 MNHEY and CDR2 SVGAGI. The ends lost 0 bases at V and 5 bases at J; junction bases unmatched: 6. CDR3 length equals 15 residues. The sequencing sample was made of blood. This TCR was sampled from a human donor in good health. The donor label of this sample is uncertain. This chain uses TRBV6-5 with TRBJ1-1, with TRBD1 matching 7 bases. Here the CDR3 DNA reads TGTGCCAGCAGTTACTCGCCTACAGGGGAGACTGAAGCTTTCTTT. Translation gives CASSYSPTGETEAFF.